This T cell receptor (beta chain) emerged from a study of spatial heterogeneity in lung cancer. Study results and limitations: Tumor TCRs that were ubiquitous and expanded showed up in blood more at resection than follow-up.

Time point of the sample: blood at routine non-recurrence follow-up after resection. Sequencing was performed on whole RNA extracted from tumor and nontumor lung tissue, or from frozen PBMC, and the material was left unsorted. This clonotype was seen a few times. Antigen: not known. TCRdb passed the 5' RACE reads through MiXCR, listing each CDR3 protein once. The table has about 50,000 distinct CDR3 sequences, around 6.7% seen once. This sequence originates from a female donor with early-stage non-small cell lung cancer. Sequencing used PBMCs, obtained at follow-up.

The CDR3 reads CASSSPVGEYTF. The CDR3 bases are TGTGCCAGCAGCTCCCCGGTGGGGGAGTACACCTTC. This sequence joins TRBV3-1 and TRBJ1-2, with D possibly TRBD1 on 5 matching bases. Trimming pared 5 bases from V and 11 bases from J, leaving 15 bases between. Germline values: CDR1 LGHDT, CDR2 YNNKEL (reference sequence). The CDR3 sequence is 12 residues long.